This paragraph covers one T cell receptor beta chain sequence. The antigen is undetermined. The data are from a study of shared clonotypes between healthy human individuals. Looked up from germline, CDR1 is LNHDA and CDR2 is SQIVND (reference sequence). CDR3 size: 15 residues. V was shortened by 3 bases and J by 9 bases, with 15 bases between the two germline ends. Sequencing was performed with immunoSEQ multiplex PCR; in TCRdb, only in-frame clones are kept and a portion is missing. Among about 960,000 clones listed, approximately 80% were seen once. Broader study findings: Across a few donors, naive CD4 shared around 5.1%, naive CD8 under 4%, memory CD4 roughly 2.3%, memory CD8 0.4%.

The chain is built from TRBV19 and TRBJ1-6; D not resolved. The clonotype originates from a man younger than 35 in good health. The source material was memory CD4+ T cells sorted from blood. Subset reported: CD45RA-negative fraction. CDR3 DNA: TGTGCCAGTAGTATTGATAATTACCGAAGTTCACCCCTCCACTTT. This sequence encodes CASSIDNYRSSPLHF.